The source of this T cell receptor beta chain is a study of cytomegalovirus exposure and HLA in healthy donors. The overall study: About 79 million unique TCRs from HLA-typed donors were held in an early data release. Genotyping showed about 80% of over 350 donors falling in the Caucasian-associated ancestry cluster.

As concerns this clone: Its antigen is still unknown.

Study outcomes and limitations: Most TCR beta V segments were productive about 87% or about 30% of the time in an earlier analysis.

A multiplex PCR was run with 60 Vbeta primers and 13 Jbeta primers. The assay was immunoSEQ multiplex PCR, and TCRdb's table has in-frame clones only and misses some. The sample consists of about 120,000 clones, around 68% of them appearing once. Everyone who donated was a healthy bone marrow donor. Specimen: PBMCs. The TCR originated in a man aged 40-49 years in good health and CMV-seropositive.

The DNA for the CDR3 is TGTGCCAGCAGTCCCAGCCAGGGGCTTGGGACGAGCAATCAGCCCCAGCATTTT. Translated, it gives CASSPSQGLGTSNQPQHF. The chain links TRBV28 to TRBJ1-5; possibly TRBD1 for D (6 bases). The V gene's germline CDR1 is MDHEN and CDR2 SYDVKM. The ends were cut back, 5 bases at V and 1 base at J, with 21 bases in the middle. This CDR3 contains 18 residues.